These 24 T cell receptor beta chains originate from one sample sequenced in a study of blood T cell repertoires in COVID-19. Profiled with immunoSEQ multiplex PCR; TCRdb holds only in-frame clones, not every one. The sample has 40,000 or so clones; about two thirds are singletons. The sequencing input was peripheral blood. Source of these receptors: a man between 65 and 80 years old with COVID-19, enrolled during active disease.

J is TRBJ2-1 and V is TRBV20-1, with TRBD2 identical over 8 bases. V shed 3 bases, J shed 14 bases, and the junction held 12 bases outside the gene matches. The CDR3 totals 13 residues. Looked up from germline, CDR1 is DFQATT and CDR2 is SNEGSKA (reference sequence). The CDR3 protein is CSASSVSGTAEFF. CDR3 DNA sequence: TGCAGTGCTAGTAGCGTTAGCGGGACGGCTGAGTTCTTC.

The chain is built from TRBV5-1 and TRBJ2-7; D is possibly TRBD1 (6 bases). The CDR3 runs to 14 residues. The germline V and J ends were trimmed by 0 bases and 7 bases, with 14 bases remaining between them. The germline V gene has CDR1 SGHRS and CDR2 YFSETQ. CDR3 DNA: TGCGCCAGCAGCTTGGACAGGGATCACGGAGAGCAGTACTTC. It specifies CASSLDRDHGEQYF. The full variable domain, its missing parts supplied by reference TRBV5-1 and TRBJ2-7, is KAGVTQTPRYLIKTRGQQVTLSCSPISGHRSVSWYQQTPGQGLQFLFEYFSETQRNKGNFPGRFSGRQFSNSRSEMNVSTLELGDSALYLCASSLDRDHGEQYFGPGTRLTVT.

V is TRBV10-3 and J is TRBJ1-2; a possible D gene is TRBD1 (6 bases). V was pared by 3 bases and J by 2 bases, with 13 bases between. Germline CDR1 ENHRY, CDR2 SYGVKD. CDR3 length equals 15 residues. CDR3 sequence reads: CAISDLLGANYGYTF. CDR3 nucleotides: TGTGCCATCAGTGATCTACTGGGGGCAAACTATGGCTACACCTTC.

This clone was detected only once. V is TRBV28 and J is TRBJ2-3, with 11 bases aligning to TRBD2. CDR1 is MDHEN, CDR2 SYDVKM, per germline. V shed 2 bases and J 3 bases; nucleotides not matched to a gene: 10. The CDR3 contains 18 residues. This CDR3 reads CASSLTILAGGPTDTQYF. The DNA of the CDR3 is TGTGCCAGCAGTTTAACCATCTTAGCGGGAGGGCCAACAGATACGCAGTATTTT.

The rearrangement joins TRBV7-9 to TRBJ2-7; 10 nucleotides align to TRBD2. This CDR3 contains 16 residues. With 1 base clipped from V and 5 bases from J, the junction kept 8 bases outside the gene matches. CDR1 is SEHNR, CDR2 FQNEAQ, per germline (reference sequence). The CDR3 loop is CASSLGTLAGVNEQYF. The CDR3 coding sequence is TGTGCCAGCAGCTTAGGAACTCTAGCGGGAGTCAACGAGCAGTACTTC.

The chain links TRBV7-8 to TRBJ1-6, with D perhaps TRBD1 (6 bases). V was trimmed by 0 bases and J by 10 bases, leaving 13 bases between them. CDR1 and CDR2 from the germline V gene are SGHVS and FQNEAQ. The CDR3 runs to 15 residues. CDR3 region: CASSLARTAGSPLHF. The DNA for the CDR3 is TGTGCCAGCAGCTTAGCCAGGACAGCCGGGTCACCCCTCCACTTT. Full variable domain (remainder filled in from reference TRBV7-8 and TRBJ1-6): GAGVSQSPRYKVAKRGQDVALRCDPISGHVSLFWYQQALGQGPEFLTYFQNEAQLDKSGLPSDRFFAERPEGSVSTLKIQRTQQEDSAVYLCASSLARTAGSPLHFGNGTRLTVT.

This chain links TRBV5-1 with TRBJ2-6, with 8 bases matching TRBD1. The CDR3 has 17 amino acids. Germline CDR1 and CDR2: SGHRS and YFSETQ. Trimming cost V 3 bases and J 4 bases; bases outside gene matches: 9. CDR3 bases: TGCGCCAGCAGCTGGGACAGGCGGCGCGGAGGGGCCAACGTCCTGACTTTC. It translates to CASSWDRRRGGANVLTF.

This clone was seen more than once but under ten times. The chain is built from TRBV11-2 and TRBJ2-6; 7 nucleotides align to TRBD2. Germline loops: CDR1 SGHAT, CDR2 FQNNGV. The CDR3 length is 19 residues. Trimming at V came to 5 bases and at J to 1 base, leaving 14 bases not matched to a gene. The CDR3 region is CASSPLAGEVYSGANVLTF. CDR3 in DNA: TGTGCCAGCAGCCCCCTCGCGGGGGAAGTCTATTCTGGGGCCAACGTCCTGACTTTC.

J is TRBJ1-1 and V is TRBV5-1, with no clear D. The CDR3 covers 14 residues. The ends were cut back, 1 base at V and 1 base at J, with 8 bases in the middle. Germline CDR1 and CDR2: SGHRS and YFSETQ. The CDR3 DNA sequence: TGCGCCAGCAGCTTGTGGGCAGGGAACACTGAAGCTTTCTTT. This translates into CASSLWAGNTEAFF.

This chain connects TRBV5-6 to TRBJ1-2; a possible D gene is TRBD1 (5 bases). In germline, CDR1 is SGHDT, CDR2 YYEEEE. This CDR3 is 14 amino acids long. V shed 3 bases and J shed 4 bases, with 13 bases lying between them. CDR3 DNA: TGTGCCAGCAGCTCGTGGGGACTGGCCTATGGCTACACCTTC. Translating gives CASSSWGLAYGYTF.

This chain connects TRBV29-1 to TRBJ2-1; 12 bases map to TRBD2. The CDR3 runs 17 residues. Germline V lookup: CDR1 SQVTM, CDR2 ANQGSEA. Trimming at V came to 2 bases and at J to 8 bases, leaving 13 bases not matched to a gene. CDR3 sequence: CSVEPTSGRIGSYEQFF. In DNA form, the CDR3 reads TGCAGCGTTGAACCCACTAGCGGGAGGATCGGGTCGTATGAGCAGTTCTTC.

This chain links TRBV19 with TRBJ2-4; TRBD2 agrees at 10 bases. Germline lookup yields CDR1 LNHDA and CDR2 SQIVND (reference sequence). With 3 bases clipped from V and 5 bases from J, the junction kept 4 bases outside the gene matches. CDR3 length equals 15 residues. The CDR3 DNA reads as TGTGCCAGTAGTATCAGCGGGAGGGCCCAAAACATTCAGTACTTC. It yields the protein CASSISGRAQNIQYF.

The chain is built from TRBV15 and TRBJ1-4; 9 bases map to TRBD1. Looked up from germline, CDR1 is LNHNV and CDR2 is YYDKDF (reference sequence). The CDR3 is made up of 17 amino acids. V gave up 2 bases and J gave up 2 bases; unmatched junction bases: 6. The CDR3 DNA follows: TGTGCCACCAGCAGATGGGGACAGGGCGGCACTAATGAAAAACTGTTTTTT. This gives the protein CATSRWGQGGTNEKLFF.

This rearrangement joins TRBV10-3 to TRBJ1-1; 11 bases align to TRBD1. Trimming cost V 2 bases and J 5 bases; bases outside gene matches: 7. CDR1 is ENHRY, CDR2 SYGVKD, per germline. The length of the CDR3 is 16 residues. CDR3 residues: CAISEPRDRGSTEAFF. CDR3 DNA: TGTGCCATCAGTGAGCCCCGGGACAGGGGGTCTACTGAAGCTTTCTTT.

This clone was recorded once. The V call is TRBV28, the J call TRBJ1-5; 10 bases are a match to TRBD1. The CDR3 spans 15 residues. The trim removed 6 bases at V and 6 bases at J, leaving 8 bases unmatched. Germline CDR1 and CDR2: MDHEN and SYDVKM. CDR3 residues: CASSRSGQGGQPQHF. The CDR3 nucleotides read TGTGCCAGCAGCCGTAGTGGACAGGGGGGTCAGCCCCAGCATTTT.

The chain has TRBV4-1 and TRBJ2-7; 11 bases align to TRBD1. The CDR3 runs to 15 residues. V was clipped by 2 bases and J by 7 bases; unmatched bases: 7. The germline CDR1 and CDR2 sequences are MGHRA and YSYEKL. The CDR3 is CASSQRTGGAGEQYF. CDR3 nucleotides: TGCGCCAGCAGCCAACGGACAGGGGGCGCGGGAGAGCAGTACTTC.

V and J are TRBV7-8 and TRBJ2-7; D is perhaps TRBD1 (5 bases). Between the trimmed V and J ends, which lost 6 bases and 3 bases, there was a span of 15 bases. The germline V gene has CDR1 SGHVS and CDR2 FQNEAQ. The CDR3 has 14 amino acids. Here the CDR3 DNA reads TGTGCCAGCAGACCCACAGGTAACAGCTACGAGCAGTACTTC. It is translated as CASRPTGNSYEQYF.

This clone has only one observation. The chain couples TRBV5-1 to TRBJ2-1; 10 nucleotides line up with TRBD2. J lost 9 bases, V lost 4 bases, and 13 bases had no gene match. Germline V gene sequence: CDR1 SGHRS, CDR2 YFSETQ. The CDR3 loop spans 16 amino acids. CDR3: CASSQRGLAGVGEQFF. CDR3 DNA: TGCGCCAGCAGCCAACGGGGTCTAGCGGGAGTTGGTGAGCAGTTCTTC.

V is TRBV10-3 and J is TRBJ2-7, with no clear D. The CDR3 is 15 residues long. The germline V gene has CDR1 ENHRY and CDR2 SYGVKD. Deletions cut 3 bases from V and 0 bases from J, with 12 bases between. This CDR3 is CAISDSNPSSYEQYF. CDR3 sequence (DNA): TGTGCCATCAGTGATTCGAACCCGAGCTCCTACGAGCAGTACTTC.

This chain links TRBV19 with TRBJ2-7; unclear D gene. The V gene's germline CDR1 is LNHDA and CDR2 SQIVND (reference sequence). V gave up 4 bases and J gave up 5 bases, with 6 bases separating them. The CDR3 runs 11 residues. For the CDR3, the DNA is TGTGCCAGTAGTACCCAGAACGAGCAGTACTTC. It specifies CASSTQNEQYF.

The J gene is TRBJ1-1, the V gene TRBV28; D gene unclear. Trimming left V 2 bases short and J 6 bases short, with 4 bases between. Germline loops: CDR1 MDHEN, CDR2 SYDVKM. The CDR3 covers 11 residues. This CDR3 is CASSLIAEAFF. DNA for the CDR3: TGTGCCAGCAGTTTAATCGCTGAAGCTTTCTTT.

The chain joins TRBV19 to TRBJ1-5, with 9 nucleotides matching TRBD1. CDR3 size: 14 residues. In germline, CDR1 is LNHDA, CDR2 SQIVND (reference sequence). V shed 6 bases, J shed 9 bases, and the junction held 9 bases outside the gene matches. As DNA, the CDR3 is TGTGCCAGTAGATCCGGGACAGGGCTTCGGCCCCAGCATTTT. It codes for CASRSGTGLRPQHF.

The chain has TRBV5-5 and TRBJ2-1; a weak D match, TRBD1 (6 bases). This CDR3 comprises 15 residues. The V gene lost 2 bases and the J gene lost 5 bases, with 14 bases spanning the gap. Per germline, CDR1 SGHKS and CDR2 YYEKEE (reference sequence). Here the CDR3 DNA reads TGTGCCAGCAGCTTCTCGTGGGGGCCGGACAATGAGCAGTTCTTC. It codes for CASSFSWGPDNEQFF.

The J gene is TRBJ1-1, the V gene TRBV29-1; tentatively, D is TRBD1 (5 bases). V lost 7 bases and J lost 0, with 12 bases in between. Germline CDR1 and CDR2: SQVTM and ANQGSEA. This CDR3 contains 13 residues. In DNA, the CDR3 is TGCAGCGCCCTAGGGGCCCTGAACACTGAAGCTTTCTTT. It encodes CSALGALNTEAFF.